A selection of T cell receptor beta chains follows, all from one sample in a study of shared clonotypes between healthy human individuals. Some clones are missing from TCRdb's copy, which holds only in-frame ones; the method was immunoSEQ multiplex PCR. The sample gives hundreds of thousands of clones, about 95% of which show up once; over 0.1% is in the top ten. The sequenced sample consisted of naive CD8+ T cells sorted from blood. These receptors were taken from a woman aged 25 to 39 in good health. CDR3s include the opening cysteine and the closing phenylalanine or tryptophan. The order of the fields is J gene, V gene, clone size, D gene, CDR3 length, CDR3 DNA, CDR3 protein. D genes are given only for firm matches. Expanded clones get a size class; other rows say once, few or many, or leave the size out.

J gene: TRBJ2-3; V gene: TRBV28; clone size: NA; D gene: NA; CDR3 length: 14; CDR3 DNA: TGTGCCAGCAGTTTACAAGGGACTGGAGATACGCAGTATTTT; CDR3 protein: CASSLQGTGDTQYF
J gene: TRBJ2-7; V gene: TRBV27; clone size: NA; D gene: NA; CDR3 length: 16; CDR3 DNA: TGTGCCAGCAGTTTATATTTCGGCCCCAAGGCCTACGAGCAGTACTTC; CDR3 protein: CASSLYFGPKAYEQYF
J gene: TRBJ1-5; V gene: TRBV9; clone size: once; D gene: NA; CDR3 length: 14; CDR3 DNA: TGTGCCAGCAGCGTAGGTCCAGGCAATCAGCCCCAGCATTTT; CDR3 protein: CASSVGPGNQPQHF
J gene: TRBJ2-7; V gene: TRBV15; clone size: once; D gene: NA; CDR3 length: 13; CDR3 DNA: TGTGCCACCAGCAGAGATTCTTTCCACGAGCAGTACTTC; CDR3 protein: CATSRDSFHEQYF
J gene: TRBJ2-5; V gene: TRBV4-2; clone size: once; D gene: TRBD1; CDR3 length: 17; CDR3 DNA: TGTGCCAGCAGCCAAGCCACAGGGGACGTACACCAAGAGACCCAGTACTTC; CDR3 protein: CASSQATGDVHQETQYF
J gene: TRBJ1-1; V gene: TRBV30; clone size: NA; D gene: NA; CDR3 length: 17; CDR3 DNA: TGTGCCTGGAGTGACCCCCCACACTTCGGCCCTAACACTGAAGCTTTCTTT; CDR3 protein: CAWSDPPHFGPNTEAFF
J gene: TRBJ1-1; V gene: TRBV11-2; clone size: NA; D gene: NA; CDR3 length: 11; CDR3 DNA: TGTGCCAGCAGCTTAGACAGGGTACGCTTCTTT; CDR3 protein: CASSLDRVRFF
J gene: TRBJ1-3; V gene: TRBV30; clone size: NA; D gene: NA; CDR3 length: 13; CDR3 DNA: TGTGCCTGGGGCTCGGGGGCTGGAAACACCATATATTTT; CDR3 protein: CAWGSGAGNTIYF
J gene: TRBJ2-2; V gene: TRBV29-1; clone size: NA; D gene: NA; CDR3 length: 14; CDR3 DNA: TGCAGCGTTGTTGGAGAGGGAAAATCGGGGGAGCTGTTTTTT; CDR3 protein: CSVVGEGKSGELFF
J gene: TRBJ1-2; V gene: TRBV28; clone size: NA; D gene: NA; CDR3 length: 15; CDR3 DNA: TGTGCCAGCAGCACGACCGGAGAGGGCGGCGATGGCTACACCTTC; CDR3 protein: CASSTTGEGGDGYTF
J gene: TRBJ1-2; V gene: TRBV28; clone size: NA; D gene: TRBD1; CDR3 length: 17; CDR3 DNA: TGTGCCAGCAGTTTCTTTGCTGATGACAGGGTGGGCTATGGCTACACCTTC; CDR3 protein: CASSFFADDRVGYGYTF
J gene: TRBJ2-7; V gene: TRBV18; clone size: NA; D gene: NA; CDR3 length: 16; CDR3 DNA: TGTGCCAGCTCACCAGTAGGGGGGAGGGCCTCCTACGAGCAGTACTTC; CDR3 protein: CASSPVGGRASYEQYF
J gene: TRBJ1-5; V gene: TRBV27; clone size: NA; D gene: NA; CDR3 length: 16; CDR3 DNA: TGTGCCAGCAGTTCGGGAGATTTGTATAGCAATCAGCCCCAGCATTTT; CDR3 protein: CASSSGDLYSNQPQHF
J gene: TRBJ2-7; V gene: TRBV6-5; clone size: once; D gene: TRBD1; CDR3 length: 16; CDR3 DNA: TGTGCCAGCAGTTACTTCCCGACAGGGGCGTTCCACGAGCAGTACTTC; CDR3 protein: CASSYFPTGAFHEQYF
J gene: TRBJ2-5; V gene: TRBV27; clone size: NA; D gene: TRBD2; CDR3 length: 13; CDR3 DNA: TGTGCCAGCAGCCGAGGGGCGGGAGGGACCCAGTACTTC; CDR3 protein: CASSRGAGGTQYF
J gene: TRBJ2-2; V gene: TRBV9; clone size: NA; D gene: NA; CDR3 length: 12; CDR3 DNA: TGTGCCAGCAGCGTAGTCACCGGGGAGCTGTTTTTT; CDR3 protein: CASSVVTGELFF
J gene: TRBJ2-7; V gene: TRBV6-1; clone size: NA; D gene: NA; CDR3 length: 14; CDR3 DNA: TGTGCCAGCAGTGAAGGCAGGGGAGGCTACGAGCAGTACTTC; CDR3 protein: CASSEGRGGYEQYF
J gene: TRBJ2-4; V gene: TRBV19; clone size: NA; D gene: NA; CDR3 length: 14; CDR3 DNA: TGTGCCAGTACCCGGGACCTAGAGGAAAACATTCAGTACTTC; CDR3 protein: CASTRDLEENIQYF
J gene: TRBJ2-5; V gene: TRBV27; clone size: NA; D gene: NA; CDR3 length: 14; CDR3 DNA: TGTGCCAGCAGTTTATCGATGTGGGGAGAGACCCAGTACTTC; CDR3 protein: CASSLSMWGETQYF
J gene: TRBJ2-5; V gene: TRBV27; clone size: NA; D gene: TRBD2; CDR3 length: 16; CDR3 DNA: TGTGCCAGCAGTTTATTGCTGGGGCGGGGGAAAGAGACCCAGTACTTC; CDR3 protein: CASSLLLGRGKETQYF
J gene: TRBJ2-2; V gene: TRBV15; clone size: NA; D gene: NA; CDR3 length: 14; CDR3 DNA: TGTGCCACCAGCAGAGTTCCGGTGGCCGGGGAGCTGTTTTTT; CDR3 protein: CATSRVPVAGELFF
J gene: TRBJ1-3; V gene: TRBV7-9; clone size: NA; D gene: NA; CDR3 length: 16; CDR3 DNA: TGTGCCAGCAGCTTAGGACAGGTCGGTACCGGAAACACCATATATTTT; CDR3 protein: CASSLGQVGTGNTIYF
J gene: TRBJ2-2; V gene: TRBV27; clone size: NA; D gene: TRBD2; CDR3 length: 15; CDR3 DNA: TGTGCCAGCAGTCCCTTAGCGGGAGTGGCTGGGGAGCTGTTTTTT; CDR3 protein: CASSPLAGVAGELFF
J gene: TRBJ2-7; V gene: TRBV7-6; clone size: NA; D gene: NA; CDR3 length: 16; CDR3 DNA: TGTGCCAGCAGCGAATACGAGGGACGGCTCCTACGTGAGCAGTACTTC; CDR3 protein: CASSEYEGRLLREQYF
J gene: TRBJ2-7; V gene: TRBV6-1; clone size: NA; D gene: TRBD2; CDR3 length: 15; CDR3 DNA: TGTGCCAGCAGTAGTTTCGGCGGGAGCACCTACGAGCAGTACTTC; CDR3 protein: CASSSFGGSTYEQYF
J gene: TRBJ2-1; V gene: TRBV2; clone size: NA; D gene: TRBD1; CDR3 length: 12; CDR3 DNA: TGTGCCGGGACAGATAGAGGCAATGAGCAGTTCTTC; CDR3 protein: CAGTDRGNEQFF
J gene: TRBJ2-5; V gene: TRBV13; clone size: NA; D gene: TRBD1; CDR3 length: 15; CDR3 DNA: TGTGCCAGCAGCAAGCTGCTGGGACAGGGGGAGACCCAGTACTTC; CDR3 protein: CASSKLLGQGETQYF
J gene: TRBJ2-1; V gene: TRBV6-1; clone size: NA; D gene: NA; CDR3 length: 17; CDR3 DNA: TGTGCCAGCAGTGCCTCCAGAGGGGGAGGCCCCTACAATGAGCAGTTCTTC; CDR3 protein: CASSASRGGGPYNEQFF
J gene: TRBJ2-7; V gene: TRBV5-6; clone size: NA; D gene: NA; CDR3 length: 15; CDR3 DNA: TGTGCCAGCAGCTTGGTGGGGACAACGCGCTACGAGCAGTACTTC; CDR3 protein: CASSLVGTTRYEQYF
J gene: TRBJ2-3; V gene: TRBV7-9; clone size: NA; D gene: TRBD1; CDR3 length: 15; CDR3 DNA: TGTGCCAGCAGCTCCCCGGGACAGAACACAGATACGCAGTATTTT; CDR3 protein: CASSSPGQNTDTQYF
J gene: TRBJ2-1; V gene: TRBV28; clone size: NA; D gene: TRBD1; CDR3 length: 14; CDR3 DNA: TGTGCCAGCAGTCCGCCCGGGACAGGAGGTGAGCAGTTCTTC; CDR3 protein: CASSPPGTGGEQFF
J gene: TRBJ2-7; V gene: TRBV27; clone size: NA; D gene: TRBD1; CDR3 length: 15; CDR3 DNA: TGTGCCAGCAGCCAGCACGGGACAGGCCCCTACGAGCAGTACTTC; CDR3 protein: CASSQHGTGPYEQYF
J gene: TRBJ2-7; V gene: TRBV5-1; clone size: NA; D gene: TRBD1; CDR3 length: 15; CDR3 DNA: TGCGCCAGCAGCTACCCGGGACAGGGGGCCTCCGAGCAGTACTTC; CDR3 protein: CASSYPGQGASEQYF